Following are 16 T cell receptor beta chains from one sample sequenced in a study. TCRdb ran MiXCR on the 5' RACE reads and lists one entry per CDR3 protein. The table shows fewer than 10,000 distinct CDR3 sequences, with 36% occurring only once. The specimen was tumor-infiltrating memory CD4+ T cells sorted from the breast tumor. Subset described: memory CD4+ T cells, CD4+CD45RO+CD25-. These receptor sequences come from a female donor with breast cancer.

This clonotype rates as medium-sized. The J gene is TRBJ2-7, the V gene TRBV12-3 or TRBV12-4, with 8 bases aligning to TRBD1. This CDR3 contains 15 residues. V trimming: 7 bases; J trimming: 3 bases; junction bases outside the gene matches: 11. DNA of the CDR3: TGTGCCAGCAAGCAAAAAGGGACAGGAAACTACGAGCAGTACTTC. It is translated as CASKQKGTGNYEQYF.

In this sample, this clonotype turned up once. V and J are TRBV6-1 and TRBJ2-1; weak D call: TRBD2 (6 bases). This CDR3 contains 16 residues. Trimming pared 1 base from V and 3 bases from J, leaving 13 bases between. From germline, CDR1 is MNHNS and CDR2 SASEGT. The DNA for the CDR3 is TGTGCCAGCAGTGAAGGCCGGGACTGGATCTACAATGAGCAGTTCTTC. Protein sequence: CASSEGRDWIYNEQFF.

By share of the sample, this clonotype is large. This sequence joins TRBV20-1 and TRBJ2-5; D may be TRBD2 (7 bases). Between the trimmed V and J ends, which lost 5 bases and 1 base, there was a span of 26 bases. The CDR3 runs to 18 residues. Germline assignment: CDR1 DFQATT and CDR2 SNEGSKA (reference sequence). Here the CDR3 DNA reads TGCAGTGCTCAGGGGTACGGGGCTCTAGCGGTACTCCAAGAGACCCAGTACTTC. Protein sequence: CSAQGYGALAVLQETQYF.

V is TRBV29-1 and J is TRBJ2-4; the match to TRBD2 covers 7 bases. Germline CDR1 SQVTM, CDR2 ANQGSEA. This CDR3 contains 14 residues. The CDR3 loop is CSILATNTKNIQYF. The CDR3 DNA reads TGCAGTATACTAGCGACGAATACCAAAAACATTCAGTACTTC.

On this clonotype itself: An end of the junction does not agree with germline; a read error may underlie this. V usage is TRBV7-9 and J usage is TRBJ2-3; D unresolved. This CDR3 has 12 residues. The germline gives CDR1 SEHNR, CDR2 FQNEAQ (reference sequence). CDR3 in DNA: TGTGGCAGCAACAAGTCCACAGATACGCAGTATTTT. Translation gives CGSNKSTDTQYF.

The sample holds many counts of this clonotype. J is TRBJ2-1 and V is TRBV24-1, with 11 bases that match TRBD2. Germline trimming cut 3 bases from V and 6 bases from J; bases unmatched to any gene: 0. CDR1 and CDR2 from the germline V gene are KGHDR and SFDVKD. The CDR3 contains 14 residues. The CDR3 coding sequence is TGTGCCACCAGTGATGGACTAGCGGGCAATGAGCAGTTCTTC. Residues: CATSDGLAGNEQFF.

The table lists this clonotype with a count of one. At one end the junction does not follow the germline gene, possibly because of a read error. The V gene is TRBV6-6, the J gene TRBJ2-1, with 7 bases identical to TRBD2. The CDR3 contains 19 residues. Germline V gene lookup returns CDR1 MNHNY and CDR2 SVGAGI (reference sequence). Here the CDR3 reads CASSYSIGGREYSHNEQFF. The DNA of the CDR3 is TGTGCCAGCAGTTACTCGATCGGCGGGAGAGAGTACTCCCACAATGAGCAGTTCTTC.

This clonotype was observed many times. This chain connects TRBV7-2 to TRBJ1-5; D is perhaps TRBD1 (6 bases). CDR1 is SGHTA and CDR2 is FQGNSA in the germline V gene. V shed 5 bases and J shed 4 bases, with 15 bases lying between them. The CDR3 has 15 amino acids. The CDR3 sequence: CASSPGRGGNQPQHF. CDR3 bases: TGTGCCAGCAGCCCCGGGAGAGGGGGGAATCAGCCCCAGCATTTT.

Sample share makes this clonotype medium-sized. The chain combines TRBV20-1 with TRBJ1-5; weak D call: TRBD1 (5 bases). Germline assignment: CDR1 DFQATT and CDR2 SNEGSKA (reference sequence). This CDR3 region has 12 residues. CDR3 in DNA: TGCTCTTTGGGGGGGGGCAATCAGCCCCAGCATTTT. Residues: CSLGGGNQPQHF.

In this sample, this clonotype turned up many times. A much larger clone sits a single nucleotide away, making a read error possible. The chain links TRBV9 to TRBJ2-7, with 7 positions matching TRBD2. The CDR3 is 12 residues long. CDR1 and CDR2 from the germline V gene are SGDLS and YYNGEE. With V trimmed by 4 bases and J by 6 bases, 4 bases remained unmatched. The chain's CDR3 is CASSPCGGEQYF. Written as DNA, the CDR3 is TGTGCCAGCAGCCCATGCGGGGGCGAGCAGTACTTC.

The V gene is TRBV7-3, the J gene TRBJ2-1; 11 nucleotides agree with TRBD2. J gave up 6 bases and V 2 bases, and 3 bases lay outside the gene matches. This CDR3 is built from 15 residues. CDR1 is SGHTA and CDR2 is FQGTGA in the germline V gene. CDR3 residues: CASSLGLAGINEQFF. CDR3 sequence (DNA): TGTGCCAGCAGCTTAGGACTAGCGGGTATCAATGAGCAGTTCTTC.

This sequence joins TRBV28 and TRBJ2-3; D possibly corresponds to TRBD2 (5 bases). The CDR3 runs to 16 residues. Trimming cost V 8 bases and J 0 bases, with 18 bases left between them. From germline, CDR1 is MDHEN and CDR2 SYDVKM. This CDR3 is CASGSRPGKSTDTQYF. The CDR3 region has the DNA TGTGCCAGCGGGTCCCGTCCGGGGAAGAGCACAGATACGCAGTATTTT.

The chain couples TRBV6-4 to TRBJ1-1; TRBD1 might be the D (5 bases). Germline loops: CDR1 MRHNA, CDR2 SNTAGT. The CDR3 covers 19 residues. Trimming took 2 bases from V and 2 from J, leaving 24 bases between them. The CDR3 loop is CASSDQEMGVDGLNTEAFF. DNA for the CDR3: TGTGCCAGCAGTGACCAAGAGATGGGGGTTGATGGGCTAAACACTGAAGCTTTCTTT.

CDR3 bases: TGTGCCACCAGCAGATTTCGAGCTAAACCCGGGGAGCTGTTTTTT. The encoded protein is CATSRFRAKPGELFF. This chain links TRBV15 with TRBJ2-2; D unclear. The CDR3 runs 15 residues. Germline lookup yields CDR1 LNHNV and CDR2 YYDKDF (reference sequence). The V end was cut by 2 bases, the J end by 6 bases, with 13 bases between.

The chain carries TRBV7-2 and TRBJ2-7, with 10 bases aligning to TRBD1. The CDR3 has 14 amino acids. Germline-derived CDR1 and CDR2 are SGHTA and FQGNSA. After removal of 1 base from V and 11 bases from J, the junction contained 8 bases not matched to a gene. The CDR3 loop reads CASSLGGDRGHEYF. The CDR3 DNA is TGTGCCAGCAGCTTAGGGGGCGACAGGGGGCATGAGTACTTC.

This sequence joins TRBV20-1 and TRBJ1-6; D unclear. The V and J ends lost 0 bases and 5 bases respectively, with 17 bases between them. The CDR3 sequence is 17 residues long. Germline loops: CDR1 DFQATT, CDR2 SNEGSKA (reference sequence). The CDR3 region has the DNA TGCAGTGCTAGAGATCCGGACCCTCGTGGGGATAATTCACCCCTCCACTTT. Translation: CSARDPDPRGDNSPLHF.